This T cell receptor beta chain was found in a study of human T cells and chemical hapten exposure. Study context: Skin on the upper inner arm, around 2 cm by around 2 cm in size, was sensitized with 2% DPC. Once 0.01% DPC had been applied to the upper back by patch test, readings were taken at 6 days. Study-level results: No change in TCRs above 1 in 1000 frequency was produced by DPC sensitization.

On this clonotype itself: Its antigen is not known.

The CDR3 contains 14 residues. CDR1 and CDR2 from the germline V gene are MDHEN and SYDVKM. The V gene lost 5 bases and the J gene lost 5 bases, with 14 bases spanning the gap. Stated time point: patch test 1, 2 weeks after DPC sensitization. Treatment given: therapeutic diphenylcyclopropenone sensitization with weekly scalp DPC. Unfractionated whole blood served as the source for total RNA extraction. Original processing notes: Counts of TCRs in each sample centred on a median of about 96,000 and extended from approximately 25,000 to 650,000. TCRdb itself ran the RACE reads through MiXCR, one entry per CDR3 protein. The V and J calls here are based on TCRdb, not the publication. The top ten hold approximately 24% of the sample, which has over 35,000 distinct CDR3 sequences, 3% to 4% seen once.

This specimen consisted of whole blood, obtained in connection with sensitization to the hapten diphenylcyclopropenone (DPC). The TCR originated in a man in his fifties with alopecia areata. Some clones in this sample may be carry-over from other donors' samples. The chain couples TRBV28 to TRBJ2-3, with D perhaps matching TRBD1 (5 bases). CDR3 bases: TGTGCCAGCAGTGTAGGGGATGATATAGATACGCAGTATTTT. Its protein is CASSVGDDIDTQYF.